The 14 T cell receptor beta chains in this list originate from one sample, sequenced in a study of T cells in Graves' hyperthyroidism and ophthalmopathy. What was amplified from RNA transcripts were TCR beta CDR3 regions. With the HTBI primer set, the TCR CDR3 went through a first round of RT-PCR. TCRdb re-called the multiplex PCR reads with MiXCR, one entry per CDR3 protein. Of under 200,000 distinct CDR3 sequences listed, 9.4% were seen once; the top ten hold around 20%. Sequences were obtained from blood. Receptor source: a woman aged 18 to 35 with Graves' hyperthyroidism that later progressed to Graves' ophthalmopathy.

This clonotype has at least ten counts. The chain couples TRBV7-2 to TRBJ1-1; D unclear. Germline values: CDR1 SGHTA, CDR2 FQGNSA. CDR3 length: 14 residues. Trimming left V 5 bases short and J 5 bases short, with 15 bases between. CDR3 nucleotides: TGTGCCAGCAGCATGACTTCGGGCAGGACTGAAGCTTTCTTT. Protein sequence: CASSMTSGRTEAFF.

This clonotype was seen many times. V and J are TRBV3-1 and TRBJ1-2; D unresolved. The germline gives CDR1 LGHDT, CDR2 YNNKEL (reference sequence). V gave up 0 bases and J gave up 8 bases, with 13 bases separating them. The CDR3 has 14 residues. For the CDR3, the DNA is TGTGCCAGCAGCCAAGATGGCAGGCCGGGGGGCTACACCTTC. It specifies CASSQDGRPGGYTF.

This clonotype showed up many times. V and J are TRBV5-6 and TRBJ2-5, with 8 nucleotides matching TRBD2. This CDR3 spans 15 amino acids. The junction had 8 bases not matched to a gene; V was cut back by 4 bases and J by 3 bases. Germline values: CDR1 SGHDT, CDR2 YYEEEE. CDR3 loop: CASSVPGTRKETQYF. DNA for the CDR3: TGTGCCAGCAGCGTCCCCGGGACTAGAAAAGAGACCCAGTACTTC.

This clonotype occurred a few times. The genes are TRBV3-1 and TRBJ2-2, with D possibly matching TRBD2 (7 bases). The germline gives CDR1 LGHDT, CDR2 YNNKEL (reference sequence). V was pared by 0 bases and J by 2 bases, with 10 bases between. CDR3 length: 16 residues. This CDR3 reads CASSQDRGGNTGELFF. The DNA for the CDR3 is TGTGCCAGCAGCCAAGATCGCGGGGGCAACACCGGGGAGCTGTTTTTT.

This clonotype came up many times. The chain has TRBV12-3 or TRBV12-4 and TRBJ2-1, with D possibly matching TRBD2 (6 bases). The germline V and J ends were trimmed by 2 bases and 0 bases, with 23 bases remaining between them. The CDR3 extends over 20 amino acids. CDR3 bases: TGTGCCAGCAGTTTACTAAATCGTCGAATAGCGGTCGACTCCTACAATGAGCAGTTCTTC. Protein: CASSLLNRRIAVDSYNEQFF.

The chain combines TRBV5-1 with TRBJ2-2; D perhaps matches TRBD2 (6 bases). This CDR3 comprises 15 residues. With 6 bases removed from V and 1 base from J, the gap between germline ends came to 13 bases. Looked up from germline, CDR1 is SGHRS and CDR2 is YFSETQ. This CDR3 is CASKGTCRNTGELFF. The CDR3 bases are TGCGCCAGCAAGGGGACTTGCAGGAACACCGGGGAGCTGTTTTTT.

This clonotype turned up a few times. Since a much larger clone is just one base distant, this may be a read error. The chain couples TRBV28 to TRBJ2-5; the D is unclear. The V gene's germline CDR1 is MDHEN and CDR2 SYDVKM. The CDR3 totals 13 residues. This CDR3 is CARRPGSQETQYF. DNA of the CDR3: TGTGCCCGCAGGCCAGGCTCGCAAGAGACCCAGTACTTC. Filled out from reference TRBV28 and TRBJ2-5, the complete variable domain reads DVKVTQSSRYLVKRTGEKVFLECVQDMDHENMFWYRQDPGLGLRLIYFSYDVKMKEKGDIPEGYSVSREKKERFSLILESASTNQTSMYLCARRPGSQETQYFGPGTRLLVL.

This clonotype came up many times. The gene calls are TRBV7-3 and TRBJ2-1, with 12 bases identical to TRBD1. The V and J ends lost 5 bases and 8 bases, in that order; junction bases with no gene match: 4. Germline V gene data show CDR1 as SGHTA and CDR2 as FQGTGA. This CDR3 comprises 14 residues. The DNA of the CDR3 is TGTGCCAGCAGCCCGGGACAGGGGGCTGATGAGCAGTTCTTC. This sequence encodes CASSPGQGADEQFF.

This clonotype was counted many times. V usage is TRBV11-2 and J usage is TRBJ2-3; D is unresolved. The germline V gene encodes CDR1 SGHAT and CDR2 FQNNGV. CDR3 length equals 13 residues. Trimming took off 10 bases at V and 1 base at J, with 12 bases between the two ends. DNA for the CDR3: TGTGCCACCCGAGAGAAGGGCACAGATACGCAGTATTTT. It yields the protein CATREKGTDTQYF.

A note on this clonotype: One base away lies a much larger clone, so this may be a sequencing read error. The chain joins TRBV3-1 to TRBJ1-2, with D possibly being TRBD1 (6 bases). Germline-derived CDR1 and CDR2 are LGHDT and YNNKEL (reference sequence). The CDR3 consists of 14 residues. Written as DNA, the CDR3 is TGTGCCAGCAGCTGGTCAGGGGAGGACTATGGCTACGCCTTC. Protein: CASSWSGEDYGYAF.

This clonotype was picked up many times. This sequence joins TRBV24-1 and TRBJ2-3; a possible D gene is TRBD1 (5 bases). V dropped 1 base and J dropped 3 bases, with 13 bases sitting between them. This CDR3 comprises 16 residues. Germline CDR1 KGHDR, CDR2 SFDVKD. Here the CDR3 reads CATSDFSTAGTDTQYF. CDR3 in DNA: TGTGCCACCAGTGATTTCTCGACAGCAGGGACAGATACGCAGTATTTT.

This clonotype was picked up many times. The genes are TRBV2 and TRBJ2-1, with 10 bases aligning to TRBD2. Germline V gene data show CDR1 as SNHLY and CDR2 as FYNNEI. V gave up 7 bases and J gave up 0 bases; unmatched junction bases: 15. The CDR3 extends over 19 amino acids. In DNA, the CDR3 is TGTGCCAGCATTACGGGACTAGCGCCTTACAAGAGCTCCTACAATGAGCAGTTCTTC. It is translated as CASITGLAPYKSSYNEQFF.

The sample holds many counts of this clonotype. CDR3 sequence (DNA): TGTGCCAGCAGTAAACAAGAGACCCAGTACTTC. Its translation is CASSKQETQYF. The chain uses TRBV14 and TRBJ2-5; D gene ambiguous. The CDR3 is 11 amino acids. Trimming left V 6 bases short and J 2 bases short, with 4 bases between. CDR1 and CDR2 (germline): SGHDN, FVKESK.

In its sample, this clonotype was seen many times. The DNA for the CDR3 is TGTGCCAGCAGCCAAGCGCTTGAGCAGTTCTTC. This encodes CASSQALEQFF. The V call is TRBV3-1, the J call TRBJ2-1, with D unclear. CDR1 and CDR2 from the germline V gene are LGHDT and YNNKEL (reference sequence). The germline V and J ends were trimmed by 1 base and 9 bases, with 4 bases remaining between them. The CDR3 has 11 amino acids.